The 20 T cell receptor beta chains below come from one sample, sequenced in a study of blood T cell repertoires in COVID-19. The assay was immunoSEQ multiplex PCR, and TCRdb's table has in-frame clones only and misses some. This table has about 99,000 clones, 79% appearing once. The sample was peripheral blood. These receptors were taken from a woman aged 80 or older with active or convalescent COVID-19.

This clone was detected only a few times. This sequence joins TRBV6-5 and TRBJ2-7, with TRBD2 identical over 13 bases. CDR3 length: 14 residues. Losses at the gene ends were 6 bases for V and 7 bases for J; bases not matched to a gene: 6. CDR1 is MNHEY and CDR2 is SVGAGI in the germline V gene. The CDR3 bases are TGTGCCAGCAGCCGGACTAGCGGGAGTTCTGAGCAGTACTTC. Translation gives CASSRTSGSSEQYF.

The rearrangement joins TRBV6-2 or TRBV6-3 to TRBJ1-2; D might be TRBD1 (6 bases). The V gene's germline CDR1 is MNHEY and CDR2 SVGEGT. This CDR3 contains 13 residues. V shed 5 bases and J shed 4 bases, with 11 bases lying between them. In nucleotides, the CDR3 is TGTGCCAGCAGTAGACAGGCCCTCTATGGCTACACCTTC. Translated, it gives CASSRQALYGYTF.

The V call is TRBV4-1, the J call TRBJ2-5; the D is unclear. The V end lost 0 bases, the J end lost 0 bases, and 8 bases lay between the germline ends. The V gene's germline CDR1 is MGHRA and CDR2 YSYEKL. The CDR3 is 15 amino acids. The CDR3 nucleotides are TGCGCCAGCAGCCAAGATACCAGTTACCAAGAGACCCAGTACTTC. It translates to CASSQDTSYQETQYF.

The genes are TRBV27 and TRBJ2-1, with TRBD1 matching over 7 bases. The V and J ends lost 6 bases and 9 bases, in that order; junction bases with no gene match: 8. The CDR3 is 13 residues long. CDR1 is MNHEY and CDR2 is SMNVEV in the germline V gene (reference sequence). DNA for the CDR3: TGTGCCAGCAGGGGACAGCTCGCCGCTGAGCAGTTCTTC. Translating it yields CASRGQLAAEQFF.

The chain joins TRBV3-1 (or the pseudogene TRBV3-2) to TRBJ1-4; tentative D call: TRBD1 (5 bases). CDR3 length equals 15 residues. Germline CDR1 reads LGHDT; CDR2 reads YNNKEL (reference sequence). The V end lost 1 base, the J end lost 8 bases, and 14 bases lay between the germline ends. The CDR3 loop reads CASSQVGGMGEKLFF. CDR3 DNA: TGTGCCAGCAGCCAAGTGGGGGGGATGGGCGAAAAACTGTTTTTT.

In the case of this clone: The sample carries other DNA sequences with the same CDR3. The chain couples TRBV18 to TRBJ2-7, with no clear D. The germline V and J ends were trimmed by 0 bases and 0 bases, with 3 bases remaining between them. Germline V gene data show CDR1 as KGHSH and CDR2 as LQKENI. This CDR3 contains 13 residues. The chain's CDR3 is CASSPPSSYEQYF. Written as DNA, the CDR3 is TGTGCCAGCTCACCACCTAGCTCCTACGAGCAGTACTTC.

This clone was detected a few times. The chain has TRBV7-3 and TRBJ2-3, with a weak D call TRBD2 (5 bases). Germline-derived CDR1 and CDR2 are SGHTA and FQGTGA. The CDR3 has 14 amino acids. V was pared by 2 bases and J by 6 bases, with 12 bases between. The CDR3 here is CASSLGVGGDTQYF. The CDR3 DNA reads TGTGCCAGCAGCTTAGGGGTCGGCGGGGATACGCAGTATTTT.

The chain uses TRBV6-1 and TRBJ2-7; 7 positions match TRBD2. With 4 bases clipped from V and 6 bases from J, the junction kept 18 bases outside the gene matches. There are 17 residues in the CDR3. Germline V gene data show CDR1 as MNHNS and CDR2 as SASEGT. The chain's CDR3 is CASSGALTGGTQSEQYF. The CDR3 DNA reads as TGTGCCAGCAGTGGAGCCCTGACCGGGGGGACGCAGAGCGAGCAGTACTTC.

The chain couples TRBV7-2 to TRBJ1-2; D not certain. Trimming left V 2 bases short and J 6 bases short, with 13 bases between. Germline V lookup: CDR1 SGHTA, CDR2 FQGNSA. The CDR3 consists of 14 residues. The CDR3 DNA reads as TGTGCCAGCAGCTTACGGACTTTCGAAAATGGCTACACCTTC. It encodes CASSLRTFENGYTF.

This clone has a handful of counts. This rearrangement joins TRBV27 to TRBJ2-7, with D uncertain. In germline, CDR1 is MNHEY, CDR2 SMNVEV (reference sequence). The CDR3 runs 12 residues. V was trimmed by 5 bases and J by 4 bases, leaving 9 bases between them. This CDR3 reads CASSPNRYEQYF. In DNA form, the CDR3 reads TGTGCCAGCAGTCCTAACCGGTACGAGCAGTACTTC.

This clone was seen ten or more times. This chain links TRBV7-2 with TRBJ1-3; 9 nucleotides line up with TRBD1. The CDR3 spans 15 residues. V lost 3 bases and J lost 4; bases outside the gene matches: 4. Germline V lookup: CDR1 SGHTA, CDR2 FQGNSA. CDR3 coding DNA: TGTGCCAGCAGCTTCGGGACAGGGAAGGGAAACACCATATATTTT. Translating it yields CASSFGTGKGNTIYF. The entire variable domain, with the rest obtained from reference TRBV7-2 and TRBJ1-3, is as follows: GAGVSQSPSNKVTEKGKDVELRCDPISGHTALYWYRQSLGQGLEFLIYFQGNSAPDKSGLPSDRFSAERTGGSVSTLTIQRTQQEDSAVYLCASSFGTGKGNTIYFGEGSWLTVV.

This chain uses TRBV12-3 or TRBV12-4 with TRBJ2-5; 7 bases map to TRBD1. The CDR3 covers 13 residues. J gave up 4 bases and V 5 bases, and 4 bases lay outside the gene matches. The CDR3 region has the DNA TGTGCCAGCAGTCTGACAGGGTCAGAGACCCAGTACTTC. Protein: CASSLTGSETQYF.

The chain is built from TRBV4-3 and TRBJ2-7; no reliable D call. The CDR3 is made up of 14 amino acids. V was cut by 6 bases and J by 2 bases, with 14 bases left in between. The germline CDR1 and CDR2 sequences are LGHNA and YSLEER. CDR3 DNA sequence: TGCGCCAGCAGTCGGGTAAGGTCGGCCTACGAGCAGTACTTC. Translated: CASSRVRSAYEQYF.

The chain is built from TRBV5-1 and TRBJ2-3, with 10 positions matching TRBD2. This CDR3 spans 15 amino acids. The germline gives CDR1 SGHRS, CDR2 YFSETQ. V lost 2 bases to trimming and J lost 2 bases; unmatched junction nucleotides: 2. The CDR3 DNA reads TGCGCCAGCAGCTTCCTAGCGGGAGCCACAGATACGCAGTATTTT. Amino acid sequence: CASSFLAGATDTQYF.

The J gene is TRBJ1-1, the V gene TRBV28, with D unresolved. The germline CDR1 and CDR2 sequences are MDHEN and SYDVKM. CDR3 length: 14 residues. Trimming left V 5 bases short and J 0 bases short, with 10 bases between. The CDR3 here is CASSLNYMNTEAFF. The CDR3 DNA reads TGTGCCAGCAGTCTCAACTACATGAACACTGAAGCTTTCTTT.

This clone has more than one count but fewer than ten. The CDR3 protein is CASSLVGQGARKLFF. The CDR3 nucleotides are TGTGCCAGCAGCTTAGTGGGACAGGGCGCTCGAAAACTGTTTTTT. The chain combines TRBV7-8 with TRBJ1-4; 9 positions agree with TRBD1. With 1 base clipped from V and 10 bases from J, the junction kept 7 bases outside the gene matches. CDR1 and CDR2 (germline): SGHVS, FQNEAQ. CDR3 length equals 15 residues.

The V gene is TRBV28, the J gene TRBJ2-1, with no clear D. Trimming took off 3 bases at V and 0 bases at J, with 6 bases between the two ends. The CDR3 runs 14 residues. CDR1 is MDHEN and CDR2 is SYDVKM in the germline V gene. CDR3 amino acids: CASSLSSSYNEQFF. The CDR3 DNA reads TGTGCCAGCAGTTTGTCCAGCTCCTACAATGAGCAGTTCTTC.

This clone was seen a single time. The chain combines TRBV12-3 or TRBV12-4 with TRBJ2-7, with D possibly being TRBD1 (6 bases). With 5 bases removed from V and 3 bases from J, the gap between germline ends came to 11 bases. The CDR3 spans 13 residues. CDR3 DNA sequence: TGTGCCAGCAGTACCCGGACAGACTACGAGCAGTACTTC. Its translation: CASSTRTDYEQYF.

The chain joins TRBV30 to TRBJ2-5; no firm D call. The germline V gene has CDR1 GTSNPN and CDR2 SVGIG (reference sequence). This CDR3 contains 15 residues. Trimming left V 0 bases short and J 4 bases short, with 15 bases between. The chain's CDR3 is CAWSVFGTGGETQYF. For the CDR3, the DNA is TGTGCCTGGAGTGTGTTCGGTACCGGTGGAGAGACCCAGTACTTC.

The chain joins TRBV2 to TRBJ2-3; D is unresolved. The CDR3 runs to 14 residues. The germline gives CDR1 SNHLY, CDR2 FYNNEI. V lost 4 bases and J 0 bases, leaving 8 bases between the germline ends. CDR3 region: CASSVALSTDTQYF. The CDR3 region has the DNA TGTGCCAGCAGTGTCGCGTTAAGCACAGATACGCAGTATTTT.